This T cell receptor (beta chain) was obtained from a study of T cells in Graves' hyperthyroidism and ophthalmopathy (dated by TCRdb to the late 2010s). Some background on the complete study: Peripheral blood was collected at initial diagnosis, before any treatment. A discovery cohort of about a hundred patients, fewer than 50 with Graves' ophthalmopathy and 55 to 65 with stable Graves' hyperthyroidism, was used to find distinguishing TCR V-J signatures. Prospective prediction of ophthalmopathy was tested in an independent validation cohort of 18 to 20 hyperthyroidism patients and some 17 patients who later progressed to ophthalmopathy. The approximately 90 discovery patients were randomly split 7:3 into training and test sets. The study also compared thyroid tissue and blood T-cell repertoires from five or six Graves' hyperthyroidism patients. Once sampling was done, hyperthyroidism patients were given methimazole at a starting dose of 30 mg daily, whereas ophthalmopathy patients were given high-dose intravenous methylprednisolone. TCR Vbeta CDR3 sequencing of 120 to 150 peripheral blood samples (over 40 ophthalmopathy, 75 to 80 hyperthyroidism and approximately 17 progressor patients) is reported in the paper.

In the ophthalmopathy patients, disease was moderately to severely active, with a Clinical Activity Score of 3 or more, a NOSPECS grade of 4 or more, and a duration of less than 3 months. Exclusion was applied to patients with uncontrolled infections, other autoimmune diseases, pregnancy or lactation. Diagnoses relied on clinical symptoms, serum thyroxine and TRAb, thyroid ultrasound and orbital computed tomography. Ficoll-Paque density gradient centrifugation was used to isolate PBMCs from around 10 ml of fresh peripheral blood. Total RNA was extracted with Trizol reagent, and quality was checked on an Agilent 2100 Bioanalyzer. What the work shows at the level of the full study, not this receptor alone: Ophthalmopathy was separated from stable hyperthyroidism by a 13 V-J signature model, with 87.88% sensitivity and around 81% specificity obtained in cross-validation and 80%/75% obtained in testing. Most expanded thyroid clonotypes (frequency above 0.001) were also found in blood, which suggests that blood repertoires may mirror thyroid immune responses. No statistical method was used to fix the sample size in advance, and group allocation was not hidden from the investigators. In validation, the model predicted progression to ophthalmopathy a median of about 6 months before onset, with over 55% sensitivity and 72.22% specificity.

This clonotype was seen at least ten times. It has no known antigen specificity. Base qualities are not recorded, but no much larger clone differs from it by a single base. The TCR beta CDR3 regions were amplified from RNA transcripts. The TCR CDR3 was subjected to a first round of RT-PCR using the HTBI primer set and the Qiagen OneStep RT-PCR kit. The libraries were constructed in a second round of multiplex PCR and then size-selected and purified. Libraries were sequenced paired-end with 100 bp reads on an Illumina HiSeq2000. Per the source publication's procedure: SOAPnuke was used to process the raw data, throwing out any read that contained adapters or uncalled bases, had a mean Phred below 15, or lacked an exact constant-primer or identifier match. COPE v1.2.5 was used to merge high-quality paired reads, and clonotypes were defined as unique nucleotide sequences. MiTCR v1.1 was used to align the clonotypes against IMGT TRBV, TRBD and TRBJ reference segments. Only V-J combinations with frequency above 0.0001, covering roughly 99% of repertoires, were analysed. A TCS score was defined as the ratio between F50 (clonal expansion) and ExV (chaos), using BLOSUM62-based TCRdist between CDR3 peptides within each V-J. Welch's t-statistics and random forest reduced fewer than 550 V-J features to about 13, which were used in a naive Bayes classifier (R e1071). The similarity between thyroid and blood repertoires was quantified using the Morisita-Horn index. TCRdb reprocessing: public reads trimmed at Q25 with fastp, clones called with MiXCR, in-frame beta chains kept. Rows merge per CDR3 protein into single entries with the most common DNA and genes. The V and J calls follow TCRdb's processing rather than the paper's. In all, the sample holds around 610,000 distinct CDR3 sequences, and about 14% of those were seen once. The top ten clonotypes cover around 4.1% of the sample.

The sequenced sample consisted of blood. This receptor was obtained from a middle-aged woman with Graves' ophthalmopathy.

This receptor has the CDR3 CASSLMPLPAFF. The nucleotide sequence reads TGTGCCAGCAGTTTAATGCCGCTTCCAGCTTTCTTT. The chain links TRBV12-3 or TRBV12-4 with TRBJ1-1; the D gene lacks a confident call. There are 12 amino acids in the CDR3, from cysteine to phenylalanine inclusive. The kept DNA is CDR3 alone, 36 bases in frame from the first base. Cut back by 2 bases and 10 bases, the V and J ends lie 11 bases apart.